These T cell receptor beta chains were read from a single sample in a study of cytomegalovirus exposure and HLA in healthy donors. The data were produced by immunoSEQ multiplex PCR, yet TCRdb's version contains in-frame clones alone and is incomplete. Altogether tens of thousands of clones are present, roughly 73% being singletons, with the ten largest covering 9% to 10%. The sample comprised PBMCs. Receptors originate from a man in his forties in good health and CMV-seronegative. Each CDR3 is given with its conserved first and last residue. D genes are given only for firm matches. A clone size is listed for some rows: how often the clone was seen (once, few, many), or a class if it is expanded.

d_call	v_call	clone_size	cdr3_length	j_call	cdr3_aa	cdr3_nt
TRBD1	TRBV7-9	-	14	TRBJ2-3	CASSRTGGADTQYF	TGTGCCAGCAGCCGAACAGGGGGCGCAGATACGCAGTATTTT
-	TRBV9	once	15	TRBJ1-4	CASSPMGHFTEKLFF	TGTGCCAGCAGCCCTATGGGGCATTTCACCGAAAAACTGTTTTTT
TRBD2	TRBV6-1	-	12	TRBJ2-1	CASSGTSVWQFF	TGTGCCAGCTCCGGGACTAGCGTTTGGCAGTTCTTC
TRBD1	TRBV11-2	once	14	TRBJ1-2	CASSYRQGHYGYTF	TGTGCCAGCAGCTACCGACAGGGACACTATGGCTACACCTTC
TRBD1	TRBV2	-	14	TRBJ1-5	CASSITGDGQPQHF	TGTGCCAGCAGTATTACAGGGGACGGGCAGCCCCAGCATTTT
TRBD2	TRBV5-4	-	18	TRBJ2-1	CASSLSSSGRSSYNEQFF	TGTGCCAGCAGCTTGTCATCTAGCGGGAGGAGCTCCTACAATGAGCAGTTCTTC
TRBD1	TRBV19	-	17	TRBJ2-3	CASSIWGTGQNTDTQYF	TGTGCCAGTAGTATTTGGGGGACAGGGCAGAACACAGATACGCAGTATTTT
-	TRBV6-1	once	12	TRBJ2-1	CASSELAVEQFF	TGTGCCAGCAGTGAACTAGCCGTTGAGCAGTTCTTC
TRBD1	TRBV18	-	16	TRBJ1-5	CASSKPGQGVKGPQHF	TGTGCCAGCTCAAAACCCGGACAGGGCGTCAAAGGGCCCCAGCATTTT
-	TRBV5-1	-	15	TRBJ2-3	CASSLGGGSTDTQYF	TGCGCCAGCAGCTTGGGAGGAGGATCCACAGATACGCAGTATTTT
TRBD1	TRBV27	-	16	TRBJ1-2	CASSLSTRDRVYGYTF	TGTGCCAGCAGTTTATCGACTCGTGACAGGGTGTATGGCTACACCTTC
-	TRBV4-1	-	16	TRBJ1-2	CASSRTGNQVGDGYTF	TGCGCCAGCAGCCGGACCGGTAATCAGGTGGGAGATGGCTACACCTTC
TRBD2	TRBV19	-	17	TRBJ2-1	CASSGTSGSTIYNEQFF	TGTGCCAGTTCCGGGACTAGCGGGAGTACGATCTACAATGAGCAGTTCTTC
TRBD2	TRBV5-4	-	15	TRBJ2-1	CASSLDSGGYNEQFF	TGTGCCAGCAGCTTGGATAGCGGGGGGTACAATGAGCAGTTCTTC
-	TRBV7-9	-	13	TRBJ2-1	CASSLANQILQFF	TGTGCCAGCAGCTTAGCCAATCAGATCTTGCAGTTCTTC
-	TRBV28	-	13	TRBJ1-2	CASLGARNYGYTF	TGTGCCTCATTGGGGGCGAGGAATTATGGCTACACCTTC
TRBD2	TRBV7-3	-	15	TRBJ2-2	CASSSSGVGTGELFF	TGTGCCAGCAGCAGTAGCGGGGTGGGGACCGGGGAGCTGTTTTTT
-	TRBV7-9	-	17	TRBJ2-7	CASSPLSGKIGSYEQYF	TGTGCCAGCAGCCCTCTCTCCGGGAAGATTGGCTCCTACGAGCAGTACTTC
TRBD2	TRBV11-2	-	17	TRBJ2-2	CASLEGRGRGVTGELFF	TGTGCCAGCCTCGAGGGCCGCGGGAGAGGGGTCACCGGGGAGCTGTTTTTT
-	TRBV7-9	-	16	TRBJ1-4	CASSPDMTATNEKLFF	TGTGCCAGCAGCCCTGACATGACAGCAACTAATGAAAAACTGTTTTTT
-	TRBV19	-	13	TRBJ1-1	CASSASRNTEAFF	TGTGCCAGTAGTGCTTCCAGGAACACTGAAGCTTTCTTT
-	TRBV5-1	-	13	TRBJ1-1	CASRLGVNTEAFF	TGCGCCAGCAGACTCGGGGTTAACACTGAAGCTTTCTTT
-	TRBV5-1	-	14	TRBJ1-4	CASSLAATNEKLFF	TGCGCCAGCAGCCTAGCTGCAACTAATGAAAAACTGTTTTTT
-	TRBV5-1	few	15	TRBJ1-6	CASSLDRPVNSPLHF	TGCGCCAGCAGCTTGGACCGCCCGGTTAATTCACCCCTCCACTTT
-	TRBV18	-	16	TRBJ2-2	CASSPYGGSNTGELFF	TGTGCCAGCTCACCATATGGGGGCTCAAACACCGGGGAGCTGTTTTTT
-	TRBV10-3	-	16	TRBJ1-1	CAISEVRGRGNTEAFF	TGTGCCATCAGTGAGGTCCGGGGGAGGGGGAACACTGAAGCTTTCTTT
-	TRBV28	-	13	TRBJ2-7	CASGPPGDYEQYF	TGTGCCAGCGGACCTCCCGGGGACTACGAGCAGTACTTC
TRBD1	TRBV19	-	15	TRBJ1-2	CASSMVEGAGYGYTF	TGTGCCAGTAGTATGGTTGAGGGGGCTGGCTATGGCTACACCTTC
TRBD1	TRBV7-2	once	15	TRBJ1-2	CASSLGKGQGDGYTF	TGTGCCAGCAGCTTAGGGAAGGGACAGGGGGACGGCTACACCTTC
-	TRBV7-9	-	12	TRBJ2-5	CASTLVQETQYF	TGTGCCAGCACGTTAGTCCAAGAGACCCAGTACTTC
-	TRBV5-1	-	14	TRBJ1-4	CASSFWAQNEKLFF	TGCGCCAGCAGCTTCTGGGCACAGAATGAAAAACTGTTTTTT
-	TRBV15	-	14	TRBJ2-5	CATSPRGPQETQYF	TGTGCCACCAGCCCGCGGGGACCGCAAGAGACCCAGTACTTC
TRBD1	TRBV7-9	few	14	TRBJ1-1	CASSQQGWNTEAFF	TGTGCCAGCAGCCAACAGGGGTGGAACACTGAAGCTTTCTTT
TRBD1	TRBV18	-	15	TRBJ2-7	CASSPAGTGAYEQYF	TGTGCCAGCTCACCTGCGGGGACAGGGGCCTACGAGCAGTACTTC
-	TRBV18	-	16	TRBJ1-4	CASSPLKGALNEKLFF	TGTGCCAGCTCTCCTCTTAAAGGGGCCCTTAATGAAAAACTGTTTTTT